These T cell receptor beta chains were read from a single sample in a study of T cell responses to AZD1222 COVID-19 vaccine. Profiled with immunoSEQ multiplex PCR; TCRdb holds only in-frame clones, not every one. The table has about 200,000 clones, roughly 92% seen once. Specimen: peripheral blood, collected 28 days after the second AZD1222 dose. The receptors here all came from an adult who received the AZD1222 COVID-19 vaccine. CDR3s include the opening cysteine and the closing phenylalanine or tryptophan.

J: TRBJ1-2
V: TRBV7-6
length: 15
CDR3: CASSRGGGEDLIYTF

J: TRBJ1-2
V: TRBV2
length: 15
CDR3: CASSEVQGSRRGYTF

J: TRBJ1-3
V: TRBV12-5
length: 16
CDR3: CASAPHRGGIGNTIYF

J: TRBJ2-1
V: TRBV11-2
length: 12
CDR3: CASSSAGTGQFF

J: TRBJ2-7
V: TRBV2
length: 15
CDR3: CASTNPGQGVYEQYF

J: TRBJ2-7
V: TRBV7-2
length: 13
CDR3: CASSLEYSYEQYF

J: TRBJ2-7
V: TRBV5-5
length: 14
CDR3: CASSGGLGSYEQYF

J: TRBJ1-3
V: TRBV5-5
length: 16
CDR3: CASSWDSQGTGNTIYF

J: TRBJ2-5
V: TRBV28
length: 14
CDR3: CASASGQGTETQYF

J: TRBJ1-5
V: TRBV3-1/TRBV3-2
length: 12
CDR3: CASSRVNQPQHF

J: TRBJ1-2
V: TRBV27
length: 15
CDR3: CASSVTPGPRYGYTF

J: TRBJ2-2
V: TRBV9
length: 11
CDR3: CASTTGGELFF

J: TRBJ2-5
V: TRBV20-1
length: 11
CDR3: CSATPQETQYF

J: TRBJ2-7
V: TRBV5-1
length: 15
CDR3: CASSSGGGQGVEQYF

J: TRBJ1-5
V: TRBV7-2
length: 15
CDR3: CASSLEQIGSQPQHF

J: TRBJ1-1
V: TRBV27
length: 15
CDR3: CASSLLNPYGTEAFF

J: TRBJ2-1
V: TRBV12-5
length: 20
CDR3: CASGLVINSGGPNSYNEQFF

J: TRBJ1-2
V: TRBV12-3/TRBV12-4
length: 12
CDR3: CANYDRENGYTF

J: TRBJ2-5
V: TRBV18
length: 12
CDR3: CASSPSGETQYF

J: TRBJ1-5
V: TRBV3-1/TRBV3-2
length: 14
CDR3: CASSQGGSNQPQHF

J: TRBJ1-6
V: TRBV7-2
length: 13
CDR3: CASSSQGRGPLHF

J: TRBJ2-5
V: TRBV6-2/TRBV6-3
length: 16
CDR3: CASSSPTSGSQETQYF